Here is one T cell receptor (beta chain) with its context. These data are taken from a study of blood T cell repertoires in COVID-19. Study in general: COVID-19 samples from acute and convalescent phases originated in the United States, Italy and Spain.

The V end was cut by 3 bases, the J end by 11 bases, with 26 bases between. The CDR3 consists of 17 residues. Germline V CDR1 and CDR2: SGHTA, FQGNSA. Measured with immunoSEQ multiplex PCR; TCRdb has only the in-frame clones, and not every one. The sample has 95,000 to 110,000 clones, around 90% seen once. Sequencing input: peripheral blood. This rearrangement joins TRBV7-2 to TRBJ1-5, with D uncertain. The sequence derives from a man in his fifties in a cohort sampled during active COVID-19. The CDR3 sequence is CASSFSFGGSIGGAQHF. The CDR3 DNA is TGTGCCAGCAGCTTTTCTTTTGGAGGGTCGATCGGCGGGGCCCAGCATTTT.